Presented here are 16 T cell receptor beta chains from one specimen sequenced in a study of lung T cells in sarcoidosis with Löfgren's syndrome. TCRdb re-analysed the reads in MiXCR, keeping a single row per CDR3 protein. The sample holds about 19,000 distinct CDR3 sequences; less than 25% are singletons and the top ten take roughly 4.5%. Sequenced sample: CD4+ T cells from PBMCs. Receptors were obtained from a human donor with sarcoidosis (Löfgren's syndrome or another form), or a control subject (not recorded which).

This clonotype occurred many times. The CDR3, as DNA: TGTGCCAGCAGTTTTCCCCTCGACTATGGCTACACCTTC. Protein sequence: CASSFPLDYGYTF. V is TRBV12-3 or TRBV12-4 and J is TRBJ1-2, with unresolved D. CDR3 length: 13 amino acids. Trimming shortened V by 3 bases and J by 3 bases, and 8 bases separated the two germline ends.

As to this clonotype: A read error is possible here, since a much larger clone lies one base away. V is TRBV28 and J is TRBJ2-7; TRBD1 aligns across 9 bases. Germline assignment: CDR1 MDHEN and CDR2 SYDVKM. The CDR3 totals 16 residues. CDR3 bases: TGTGCCTGCAGTCCCACGGGACAGGGAAGCTCCTACGAGCAGTACTTC. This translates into CACSPTGQGSSYEQYF.

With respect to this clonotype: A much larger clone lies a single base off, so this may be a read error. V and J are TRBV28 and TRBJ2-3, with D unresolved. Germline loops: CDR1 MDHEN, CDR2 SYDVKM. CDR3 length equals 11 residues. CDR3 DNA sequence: TGTGCCAGCAGTTTAGGTGGAACGCGGTATTTT. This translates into CASSLGGTRYF. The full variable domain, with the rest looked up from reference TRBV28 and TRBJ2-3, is DVKVTQSSRYLVKRTGEKVFLECVQDMDHENMFWYRQDPGLGLRLIYFSYDVKMKEKGDIPEGYSVSREKKERFSLILESASTNQTSMYLCASSLGGTRYFGPGTRLTVL.

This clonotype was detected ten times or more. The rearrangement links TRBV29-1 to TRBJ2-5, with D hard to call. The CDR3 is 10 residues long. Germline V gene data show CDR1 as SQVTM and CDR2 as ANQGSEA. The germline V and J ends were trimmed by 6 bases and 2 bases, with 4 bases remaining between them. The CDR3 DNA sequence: TGCAGCGTCACTCAAGAGACCCAGTACTTC. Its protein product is CSVTQETQYF.

In DNA form, the CDR3 reads TGCAGCGTGAGCTGGACTAGCGGGGGGGACGAGCAGTACTTC. Its translation: CSVSWTSGGDEQYF. This sequence joins TRBV29-1 and TRBJ2-7; 15 positions match TRBD2. This CDR3 region has 14 residues. In germline, CDR1 is SQVTM, CDR2 ANQGSEA. V lost 6 bases, J lost 5 bases, and 5 bases stayed unmatched.

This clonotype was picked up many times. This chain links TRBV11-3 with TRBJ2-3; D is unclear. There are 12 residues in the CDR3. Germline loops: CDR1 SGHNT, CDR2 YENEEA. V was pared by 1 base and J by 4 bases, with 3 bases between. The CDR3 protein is CASSLGADTQYF. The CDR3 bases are TGTGCCAGCAGCTTAGGAGCAGATACGCAGTATTTT.

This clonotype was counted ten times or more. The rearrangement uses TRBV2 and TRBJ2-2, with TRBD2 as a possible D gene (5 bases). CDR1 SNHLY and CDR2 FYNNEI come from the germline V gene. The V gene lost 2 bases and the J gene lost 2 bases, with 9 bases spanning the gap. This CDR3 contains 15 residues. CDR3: CASSEQGLNTGELFF. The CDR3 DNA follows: TGTGCCAGCAGTGAACAAGGACTTAACACCGGGGAGCTGTTTTTT.

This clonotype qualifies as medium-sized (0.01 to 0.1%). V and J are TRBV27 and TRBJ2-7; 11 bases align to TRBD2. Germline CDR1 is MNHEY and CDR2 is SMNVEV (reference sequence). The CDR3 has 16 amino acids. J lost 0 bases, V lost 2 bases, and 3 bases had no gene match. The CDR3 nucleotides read TGTGCCAGCAGTTTACTAGCGGGGGGCTCCTCCTACGAGCAGTACTTC. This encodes CASSLLAGGSSYEQYF.

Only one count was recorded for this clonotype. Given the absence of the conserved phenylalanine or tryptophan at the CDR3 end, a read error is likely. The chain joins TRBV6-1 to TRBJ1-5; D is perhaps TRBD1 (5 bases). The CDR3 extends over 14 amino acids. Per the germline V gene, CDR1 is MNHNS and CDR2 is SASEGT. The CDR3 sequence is CASSEARENQPQHS. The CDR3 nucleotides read TGCGCCAGCAGTGAAGCCAGGGAAAATCAGCCCCAGCATTCT.

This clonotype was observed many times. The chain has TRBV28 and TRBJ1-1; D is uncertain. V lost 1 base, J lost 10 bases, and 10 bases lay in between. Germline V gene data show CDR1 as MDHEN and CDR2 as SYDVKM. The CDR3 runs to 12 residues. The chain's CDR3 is CASSLFRAVAFF. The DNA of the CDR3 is TGTGCCAGCAGTTTATTCCGGGCCGTAGCTTTCTTT.

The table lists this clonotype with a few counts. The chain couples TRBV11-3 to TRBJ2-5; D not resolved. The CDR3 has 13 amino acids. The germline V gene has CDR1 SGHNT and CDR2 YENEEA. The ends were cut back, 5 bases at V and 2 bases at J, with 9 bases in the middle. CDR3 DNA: TGTGCCAGCAGCGTAGCCACTCAAGAGACCCAGTACTTC. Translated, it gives CASSVATQETQYF. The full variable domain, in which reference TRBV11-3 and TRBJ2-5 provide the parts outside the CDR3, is EAGVVQSPRYKIIEKKQPVAFWCNPISGHNTLYWYLQNLGQGPELLIRYENEEAVDDSQLPKDRFSAERLKGVDSTLKIQPAELGDSAVYLCASSVATQETQYFGPGTRLLVL.

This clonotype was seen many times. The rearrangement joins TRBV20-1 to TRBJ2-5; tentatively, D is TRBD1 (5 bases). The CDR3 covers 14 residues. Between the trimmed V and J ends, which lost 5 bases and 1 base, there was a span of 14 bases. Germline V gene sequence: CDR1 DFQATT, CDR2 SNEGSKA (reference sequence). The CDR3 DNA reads TGCAGTGCTCCGACAGAGAGCCTCCAAGAGACCCAGTACTTC. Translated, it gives CSAPTESLQETQYF.

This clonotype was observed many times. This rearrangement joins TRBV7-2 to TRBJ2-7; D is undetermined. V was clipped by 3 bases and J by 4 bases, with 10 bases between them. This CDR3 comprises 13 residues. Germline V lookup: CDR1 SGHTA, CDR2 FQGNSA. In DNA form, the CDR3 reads TGTGCCAGCAGCTTTGATTTTAGATACGAGCAGTACTTC. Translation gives CASSFDFRYEQYF.

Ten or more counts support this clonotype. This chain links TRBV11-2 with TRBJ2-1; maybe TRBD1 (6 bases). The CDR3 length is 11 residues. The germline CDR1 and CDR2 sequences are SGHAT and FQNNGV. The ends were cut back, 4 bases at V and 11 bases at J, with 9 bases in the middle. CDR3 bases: TGTGCCAGCAGCTCTGGGGGCCAGCAGTTCTTC. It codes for CASSSGGQQFF.

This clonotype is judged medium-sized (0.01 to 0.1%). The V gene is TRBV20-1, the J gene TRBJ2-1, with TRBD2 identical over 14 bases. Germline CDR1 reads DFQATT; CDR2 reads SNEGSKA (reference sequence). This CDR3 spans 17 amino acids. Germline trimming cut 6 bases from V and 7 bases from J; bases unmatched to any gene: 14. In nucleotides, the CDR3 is TGCAGTGCACTACCTGGGACTAGCGGGAGACGTGGGAATGAGCAGTTCTTC. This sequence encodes CSALPGTSGRRGNEQFF.

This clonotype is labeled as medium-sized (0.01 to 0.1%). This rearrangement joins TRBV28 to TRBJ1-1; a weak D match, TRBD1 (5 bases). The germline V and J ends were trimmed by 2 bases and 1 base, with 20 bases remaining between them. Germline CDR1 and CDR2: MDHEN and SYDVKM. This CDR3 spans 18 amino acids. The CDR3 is CASSLTRRQLIANTEAFF. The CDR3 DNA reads TGTGCCAGCAGTTTAACCCGAAGACAGTTAATAGCGAACACTGAAGCTTTCTTT.